These 7 T cell receptor beta chains originate from one sample sequenced in a study of T cells after yellow fever vaccination. TCRdb analysed the 5' RACE reads with MiXCR anew, one entry per CDR3 protein. The sample lists approximately 70,000 distinct CDR3 sequences; less than 8.5% were seen once. Sequencing used CD8+ T cells sorted from PBMCs, obtained about 49 days after the first yellow fever vaccination. The receptors were gathered from a man between 18 and 35 years old who received the YFV17D yellow fever vaccine.

J is TRBJ1-5 and V is TRBV12-5; possible D gene TRBD1, 6 bases. Germline CDR1 is LGHNT and CDR2 is FRNRAP. Trimming took 6 bases from V and 1 from J, leaving 13 bases between them. The CDR3 has 15 residues. The chain's CDR3 is CASGPQGISNQPQHF. The CDR3, as DNA: TGTGCTAGTGGCCCCCAGGGGATAAGCAATCAGCCCCAGCATTTT.

The sample holds many counts of this clonotype. V and J are TRBV5-1 and TRBJ2-1; D may be TRBD2 (5 bases). Germline-derived CDR1 and CDR2 are SGHRS and YFSETQ. Trimming cost V 4 bases and J 6 bases, with 11 bases left between them. The CDR3 sequence is 13 residues long. The CDR3 DNA follows: TGCGCCAGCAGCGGAACTAGTTTCAATGAGCAGTTCTTC. Its protein product is CASSGTSFNEQFF.

This clonotype was detected many times. The chain is built from TRBV11-2 and TRBJ2-7; TRBD1 matches at 8 bases. CDR1 is SGHAT and CDR2 is FQNNGV in the germline V gene. This CDR3 comprises 14 residues. V dropped 3 bases and J dropped 3; count of bases not matched to a gene: 4. CDR3: CASSFGTGYYEQYV. The CDR3 DNA follows: TGTGCCAGCAGCTTCGGGACAGGCTACTACGAGCAGTACGTC.

This clonotype was seen many times. This chain's CDR3 is CASSPGTLDGPKNIQYF. The CDR3 bases are TGCGCCAGCAGCCCCGGGACGCTCGATGGCCCCAAAAACATTCAGTACTTC. The chain is built from TRBV5-1 and TRBJ2-4; TRBD1 or TRBD2 may be the D gene (5 bases each). Trimming removed 4 bases at V and 2 bases at J, with 19 bases between. The CDR3 sequence is 17 residues long. Germline loops: CDR1 SGHRS, CDR2 YFSETQ.

At least ten counts were recorded for this clonotype. The chain recombines TRBV12-3 or TRBV12-4 with TRBJ2-4, with D perhaps TRBD2 (6 bases). Deletions cut 3 bases from V and 0 bases from J, with 12 bases between. There are 16 residues in the CDR3. CDR3 amino acids: CASSFEWGVAKNIQYF. The CDR3 DNA follows: TGTGCCAGCAGTTTCGAGTGGGGGGTAGCCAAAAACATTCAGTACTTC.

This clonotype was seen at least ten times. The CDR3 sequence is CASSDNWGGGTDTQYF. In DNA form, the CDR3 reads TGTGCCAGCAGCGACAACTGGGGGGGTGGCACAGATACGCAGTATTTT. V and J are TRBV7-6 and TRBJ2-3; the match to TRBD2 covers 7 bases. The ends lost 5 bases at V and 1 base at J; junction bases unmatched: 9. The CDR3 is 16 amino acids. CDR1 is SGHVS and CDR2 is FNYEAQ in the germline V gene.

This clonotype was picked up a small number of times. The chain recombines TRBV27 with TRBJ1-6; 7 positions agree with TRBD1. Germline V gene sequence: CDR1 MNHEY, CDR2 SMNVEV (reference sequence). V shed 5 bases and J 3 bases; nucleotides not matched to a gene: 7. This CDR3 comprises 16 residues. This chain's CDR3 is CASSPGTELYNSPLHF. The CDR3 region has the DNA TGTGCCAGCAGTCCAGGGACAGAACTCTATAATTCACCCCTCCACTTT.